This T cell receptor (beta chain) was sequenced in a study of early T cells in non-severe SARS-CoV-2 infection (dated by TCRdb to 2020 to 2023). About the study as a whole: Bulk RNA from unsorted whole blood was used for TCR sequencing, so alpha and beta chains could not be paired. The paper's findings and limits, for the study overall: VDJdb matching was skewed toward anti-spike CD8 responses and likely underestimated virus-specific expansions, missing private and CD4 specificities.

This was a case-control study nested in a cohort of healthcare workers in London, UK, who had nasopharyngeal swab PCR tests and blood samples taken every week. Between 23 and 31 March 2020, the week of the UK lockdown, healthcare workers were enrolled and then followed up weekly for as long as 16 weeks. This clonotype was counted a few times. It lacks a known antigen. The input lacks base qualities; no much larger clone sits a single base away. Library prep was done by 5' RACE. The sequencer was a NextSeq 500. Unique molecular identifiers were attached to individual cDNA molecules in the TCR library protocol so that sequencing error and PCR bias could be corrected. Both TCR alpha and beta chains were sequenced, and tight co-correlation was observed between alpha and beta sequence abundances in each sample. Per the authors' processing: Decombinator V4 was used to annotate TCR sequences for V gene, J gene and CDR3. TCRs were defined as expanded if a significant change between any two time points was detected under a Poisson model with p below 0.0001. TCR abundances were normalised to the total number of TCRs sequenced per sample and expressed as counts per million. VDJdb, accessed 1 November 2021, was searched for CMV, EBV and SARS-CoV-2 annotated TCRs, with TCRs annotated for multiple antigens excluded. The raw public data were reprocessed by TCRdb itself: fastp quality trimming at Q25, MiXCR clonotype calling, in-frame beta chains only. Each CDR3 protein appears once, grouped with its most common genes and DNA. These V and J calls are TCRdb output, not the study's own analysis. In this sample the table shows 100,000 to 120,000 distinct CDR3 sequences, around 12% of which occur a single time. Clones ranked in the top ten supply approximately 4% of the sample.

Sequences were derived from whole blood, sampled at baseline. The clonotype comes from an adult who was a healthcare worker with PCR-confirmed SARS-CoV-2 infection or an uninfected control (not recorded which).

The CDR3 protein is CASSLQGGNLEQYF. The DNA sequence reads TGTGCCAGCAGCCTACAAGGGGGTAACCTCGAGCAGTACTTC. Recombination linked TRBV5-4 to TRBJ2-7; the D gene is perhaps TRBD1, from 6 matching bases. Reading the germline V gene (reference sequence) gives CDR1 SGHNT and CDR2 YYREEE. V and J are truncated by 4 bases and 6 bases respectively, leaving an intervening sequence of 17 bases. From cysteine to phenylalanine, the CDR3 is 14 amino acids long. CDR3 DNA is the only sequence kept; it has 42 bases, read in frame from the first base.